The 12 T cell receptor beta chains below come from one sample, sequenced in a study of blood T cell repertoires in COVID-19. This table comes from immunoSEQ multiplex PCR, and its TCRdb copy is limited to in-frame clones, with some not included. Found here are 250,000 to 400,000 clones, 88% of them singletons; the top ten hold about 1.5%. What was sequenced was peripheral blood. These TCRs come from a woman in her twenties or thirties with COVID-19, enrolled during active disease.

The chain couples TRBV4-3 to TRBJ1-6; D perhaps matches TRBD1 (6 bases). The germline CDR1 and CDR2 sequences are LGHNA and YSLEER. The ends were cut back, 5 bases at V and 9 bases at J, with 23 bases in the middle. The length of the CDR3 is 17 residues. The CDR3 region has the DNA TGCGCCAGCAGCAAAGGGACCCCTGCGACAGGAGGTTCACCCCTCCACTTT. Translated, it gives CASSKGTPATGGSPLHF.

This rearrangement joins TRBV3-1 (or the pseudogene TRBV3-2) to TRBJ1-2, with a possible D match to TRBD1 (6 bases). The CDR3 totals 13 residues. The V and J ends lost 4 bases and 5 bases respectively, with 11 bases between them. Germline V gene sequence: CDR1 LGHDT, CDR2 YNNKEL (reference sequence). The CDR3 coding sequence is TGTGCCAGCAGCCTTACAACAGGGTATGGCTACACCTTC. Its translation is CASSLTTGYGYTF.

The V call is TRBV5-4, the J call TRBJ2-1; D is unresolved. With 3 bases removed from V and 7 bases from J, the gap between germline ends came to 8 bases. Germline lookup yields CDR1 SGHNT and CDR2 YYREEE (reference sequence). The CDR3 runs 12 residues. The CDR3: CASSSDWNEQFF. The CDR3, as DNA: TGTGCCAGCAGCTCCGACTGGAATGAGCAGTTCTTC. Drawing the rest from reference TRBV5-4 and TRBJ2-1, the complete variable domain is ETGVTQSPTHLIKTRGQQVTLRCSSQSGHNTVSWYQQALGQGPQFIFQYYREEENGRGNFPPRFSGLQFPNYSSELNVNALELDDSALYLCASSSDWNEQFFGPGTRLTVL.

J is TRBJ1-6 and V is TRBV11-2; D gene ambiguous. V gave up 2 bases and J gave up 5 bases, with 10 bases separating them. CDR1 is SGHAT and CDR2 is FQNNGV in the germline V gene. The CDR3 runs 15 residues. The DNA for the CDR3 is TGTGCCAGCAGCTTACACCCGTCGGATAATTCACCCCTCCACTTT. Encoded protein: CASSLHPSDNSPLHF.

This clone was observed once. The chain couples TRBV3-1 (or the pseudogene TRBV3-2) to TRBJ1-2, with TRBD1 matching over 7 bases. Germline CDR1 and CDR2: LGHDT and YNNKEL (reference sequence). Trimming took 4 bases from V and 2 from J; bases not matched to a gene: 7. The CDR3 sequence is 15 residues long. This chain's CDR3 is CASSPLDRQNYGYTF. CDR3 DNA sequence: TGTGCCAGCAGCCCTTTGGACAGGCAAAACTATGGCTACACCTTC.

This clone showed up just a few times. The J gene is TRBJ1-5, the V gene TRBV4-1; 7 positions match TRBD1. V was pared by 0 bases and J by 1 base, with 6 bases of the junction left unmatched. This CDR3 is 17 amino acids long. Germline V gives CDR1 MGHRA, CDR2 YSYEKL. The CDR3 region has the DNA TGCGCCAGCAGCCAAGATTCGACAGGGATGAGCAATCAGCCCCAGCATTTT. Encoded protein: CASSQDSTGMSNQPQHF.

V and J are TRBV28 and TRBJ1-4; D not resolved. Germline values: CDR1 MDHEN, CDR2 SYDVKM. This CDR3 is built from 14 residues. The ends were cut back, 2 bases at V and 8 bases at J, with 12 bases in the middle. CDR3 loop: CASSLRGFGEKLFF. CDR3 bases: TGTGCCAGCAGTTTACGAGGTTTTGGGGAAAAACTGTTTTTT.

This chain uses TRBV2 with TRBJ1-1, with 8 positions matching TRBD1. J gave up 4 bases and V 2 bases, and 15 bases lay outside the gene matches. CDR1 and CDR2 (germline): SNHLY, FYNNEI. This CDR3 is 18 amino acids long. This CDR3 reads CASSEQGQGISRGTEAFF. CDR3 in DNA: TGTGCCAGCAGTGAACAAGGACAGGGTATTTCGCGCGGCACTGAAGCTTTCTTT.

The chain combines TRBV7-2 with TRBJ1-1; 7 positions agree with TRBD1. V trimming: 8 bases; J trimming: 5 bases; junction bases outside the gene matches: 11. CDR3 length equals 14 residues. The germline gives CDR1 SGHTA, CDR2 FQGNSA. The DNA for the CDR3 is TGTGCCAGCCTCAACAGGGGAGTGAGGACTGAAGCTTTCTTT. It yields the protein CASLNRGVRTEAFF.

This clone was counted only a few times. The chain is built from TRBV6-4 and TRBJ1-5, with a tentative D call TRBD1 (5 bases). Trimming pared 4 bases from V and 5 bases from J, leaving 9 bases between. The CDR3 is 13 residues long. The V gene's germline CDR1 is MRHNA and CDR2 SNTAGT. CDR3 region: CASSVQEHQPQHF. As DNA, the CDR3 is TGTGCCAGCAGTGTACAGGAACATCAGCCCCAGCATTTT.

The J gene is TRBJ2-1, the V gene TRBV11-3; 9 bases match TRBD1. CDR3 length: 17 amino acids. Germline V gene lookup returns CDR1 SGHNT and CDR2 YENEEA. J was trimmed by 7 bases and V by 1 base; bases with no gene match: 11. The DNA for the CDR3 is TGTGCCAGCAGCTTAGGGGTAACCGGGACAGGGACGAATGAGCAGTTCTTC. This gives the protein CASSLGVTGTGTNEQFF.

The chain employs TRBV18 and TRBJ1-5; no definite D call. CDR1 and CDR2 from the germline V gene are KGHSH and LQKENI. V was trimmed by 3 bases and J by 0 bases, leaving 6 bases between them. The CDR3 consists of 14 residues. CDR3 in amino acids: CASSPTVSNQPQHF. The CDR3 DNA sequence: TGTGCCAGCTCACCTACAGTTAGCAATCAGCCCCAGCATTTT. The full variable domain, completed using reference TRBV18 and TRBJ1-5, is NAGVMQNPRHLVRRRGQEARLRCSPMKGHSHVYWYRQLPEEGLKFMVYLQKENIIDESGMPKERFSAEFPKEGPSILRIQQVVRGDSAAYFCASSPTVSNQPQHFGDGTRLSIL.